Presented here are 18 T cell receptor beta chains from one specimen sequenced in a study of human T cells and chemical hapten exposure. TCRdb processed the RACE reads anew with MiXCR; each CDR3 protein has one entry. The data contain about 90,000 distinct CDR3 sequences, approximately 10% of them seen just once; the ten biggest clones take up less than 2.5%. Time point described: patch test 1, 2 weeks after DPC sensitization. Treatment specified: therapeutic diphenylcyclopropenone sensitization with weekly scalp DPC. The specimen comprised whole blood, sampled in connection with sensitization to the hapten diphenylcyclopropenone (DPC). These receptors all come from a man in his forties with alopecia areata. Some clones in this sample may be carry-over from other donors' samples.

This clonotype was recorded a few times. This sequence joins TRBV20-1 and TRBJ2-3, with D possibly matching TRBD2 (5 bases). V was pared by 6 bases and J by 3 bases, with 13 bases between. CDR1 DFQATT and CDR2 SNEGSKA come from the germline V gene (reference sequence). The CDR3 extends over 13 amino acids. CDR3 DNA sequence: TGCAGTGCCGTTACTAGTGGTACAGATACGCAGTATTTT. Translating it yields CSAVTSGTDTQYF.

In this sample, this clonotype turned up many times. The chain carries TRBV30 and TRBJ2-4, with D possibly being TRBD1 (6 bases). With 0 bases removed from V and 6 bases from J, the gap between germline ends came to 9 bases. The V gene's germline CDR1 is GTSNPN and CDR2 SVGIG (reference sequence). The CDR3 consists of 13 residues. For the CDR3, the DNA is TGTGCCTGGAGTGTAGCAGGGGCAAACATTCAGTACTTC. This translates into CAWSVAGANIQYF.

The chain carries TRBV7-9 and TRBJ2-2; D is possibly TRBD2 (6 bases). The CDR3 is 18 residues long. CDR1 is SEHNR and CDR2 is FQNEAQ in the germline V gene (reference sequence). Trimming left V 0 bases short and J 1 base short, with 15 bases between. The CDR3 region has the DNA TGTGCCAGCAGCTTAGCCCTACTGGGGCGGGGGAACACCGGGGAGCTGTTTTTT. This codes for CASSLALLGRGNTGELFF.

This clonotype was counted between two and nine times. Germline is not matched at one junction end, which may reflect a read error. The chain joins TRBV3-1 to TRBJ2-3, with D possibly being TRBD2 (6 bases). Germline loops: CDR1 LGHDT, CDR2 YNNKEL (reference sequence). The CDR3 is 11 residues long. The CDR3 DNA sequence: TGTGCCAGCAGCCAGAGAGGGGACTCAACATTT. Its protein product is CASSQRGDSTF.

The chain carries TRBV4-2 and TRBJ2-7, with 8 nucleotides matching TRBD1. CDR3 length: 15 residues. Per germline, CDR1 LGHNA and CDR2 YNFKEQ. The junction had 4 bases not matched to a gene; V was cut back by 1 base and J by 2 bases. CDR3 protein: CASSQGRDRTYEQYF. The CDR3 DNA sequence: TGTGCCAGCAGCCAAGGCCGGGACAGGACCTACGAGCAGTACTTC.

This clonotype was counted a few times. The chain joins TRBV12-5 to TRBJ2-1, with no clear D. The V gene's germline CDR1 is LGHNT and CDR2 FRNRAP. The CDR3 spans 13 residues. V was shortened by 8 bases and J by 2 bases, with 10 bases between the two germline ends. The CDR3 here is CASCRPPYNEQFF. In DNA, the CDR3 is TGTGCTAGTTGTAGGCCCCCCTACAATGAGCAGTTCTTC.

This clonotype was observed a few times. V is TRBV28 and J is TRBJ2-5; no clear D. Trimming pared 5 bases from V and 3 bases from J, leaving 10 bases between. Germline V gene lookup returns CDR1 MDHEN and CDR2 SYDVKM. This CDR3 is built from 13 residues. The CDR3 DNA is TGTGCCAGCAGTCAGTCGGTAGAAGAGACCCAGTACTTC. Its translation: CASSQSVEETQYF.

The CDR3 DNA follows: TGTGCCAGCAGTTTATACGGAATCTATGGCTACACCTTC. It translates to CASSLYGIYGYTF. The V call is TRBV28, the J call TRBJ1-2; D is unresolved. The germline V and J ends were trimmed by 1 base and 4 bases, with 7 bases remaining between them. The CDR3 has 13 amino acids. Germline V gives CDR1 MDHEN, CDR2 SYDVKM.

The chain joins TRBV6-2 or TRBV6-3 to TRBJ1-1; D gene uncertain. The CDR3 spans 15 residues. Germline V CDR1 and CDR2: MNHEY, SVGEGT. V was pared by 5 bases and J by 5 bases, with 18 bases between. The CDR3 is CASSHSAGTGTEAFF. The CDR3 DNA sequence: TGTGCCAGCAGTCATTCCGCAGGAACCGGAACTGAAGCTTTCTTT.

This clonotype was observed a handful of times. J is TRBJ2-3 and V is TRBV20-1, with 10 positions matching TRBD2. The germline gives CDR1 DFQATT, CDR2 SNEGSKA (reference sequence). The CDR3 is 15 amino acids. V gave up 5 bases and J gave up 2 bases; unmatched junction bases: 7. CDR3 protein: CSALVAGGLTDTQYF. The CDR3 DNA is TGCAGTGCTCTGGTAGCGGGAGGCCTCACAGATACGCAGTATTTT.

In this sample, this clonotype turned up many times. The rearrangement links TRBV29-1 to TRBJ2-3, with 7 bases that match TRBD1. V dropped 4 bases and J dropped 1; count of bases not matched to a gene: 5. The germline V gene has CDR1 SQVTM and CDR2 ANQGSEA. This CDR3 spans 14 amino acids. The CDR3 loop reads CSVVKGAGTDTQYF. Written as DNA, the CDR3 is TGCAGCGTTGTGAAGGGGGCCGGCACAGATACGCAGTATTTT.

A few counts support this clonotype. CDR3 coding DNA: TGTGCCAGCAGCTTATGGTTAAAGGACACTGAAGCTTTCTTT. Translated: CASSLWLKDTEAFF. V and J are TRBV11-2 and TRBJ1-1; D uncertain. Germline-derived CDR1 and CDR2 are SGHAT and FQNNGV. V was trimmed by 2 bases and J by 3 bases, leaving 10 bases between them. This CDR3 spans 14 amino acids. The entire variable domain, with the rest obtained from reference TRBV11-2 and TRBJ1-1, is as follows: EAGVAQSPRYKIIEKRQSVAFWCNPISGHATLYWYQQILGQGPKLLIQFQNNGVVDDSQLPKDRFSAERLKGVDSTLKIQPAKLEDSAVYLCASSLWLKDTEAFFGQGTRLTVV.

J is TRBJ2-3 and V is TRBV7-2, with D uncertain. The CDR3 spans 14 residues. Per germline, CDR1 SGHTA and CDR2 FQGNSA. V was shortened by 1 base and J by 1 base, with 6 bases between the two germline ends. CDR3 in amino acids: CASSLGVRTDTQYF. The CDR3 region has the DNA TGTGCCAGCAGCTTAGGGGTTCGCACAGATACGCAGTATTTT.

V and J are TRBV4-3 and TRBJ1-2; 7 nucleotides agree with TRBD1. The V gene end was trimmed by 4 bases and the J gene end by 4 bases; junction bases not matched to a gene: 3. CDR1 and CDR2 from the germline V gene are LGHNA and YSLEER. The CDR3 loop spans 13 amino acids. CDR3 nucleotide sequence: TGCGCCAGCAGCCGAGGACAGGCCTATGGCTACACCTTC. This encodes CASSRGQAYGYTF.

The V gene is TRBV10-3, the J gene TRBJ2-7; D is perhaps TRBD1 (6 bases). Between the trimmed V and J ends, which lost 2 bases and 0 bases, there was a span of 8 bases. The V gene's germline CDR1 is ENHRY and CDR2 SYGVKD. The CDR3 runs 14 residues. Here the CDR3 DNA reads TGTGCCATCAGTGAGACAGGGAGCTCCTACGAGCAGTACTTC. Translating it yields CAISETGSSYEQYF.

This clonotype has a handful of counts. CDR3 in DNA: TGCGCCAGCACCATAGCGGGACTCCCTCCTTACGAGCAGTACGTC. Translating it yields CASTIAGLPPYEQYV. The gene calls are TRBV5-1 and TRBJ2-7, with 8 nucleotides matching TRBD2. V shed 6 bases, J shed 4 bases, and the junction held 12 bases outside the gene matches. CDR3 length: 15 residues. The germline V gene has CDR1 SGHRS and CDR2 YFSETQ.

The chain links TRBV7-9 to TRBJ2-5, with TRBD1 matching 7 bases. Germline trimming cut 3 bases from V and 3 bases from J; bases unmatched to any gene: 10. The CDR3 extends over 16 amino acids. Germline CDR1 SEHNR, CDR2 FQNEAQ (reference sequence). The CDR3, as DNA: TGTGCCAGCAGCTTGGTGAAGGGGGCCATTGAAGAGACCCAGTACTTC. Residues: CASSLVKGAIEETQYF. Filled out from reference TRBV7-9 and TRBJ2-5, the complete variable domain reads DTGVSQNPRHKITKRGQNVTFRCDPISEHNRLYWYRQTLGQGPEFLTYFQNEAQLEKSRLLSDRFSAERPKGSFSTLEIQRTEQGDSAMYLCASSLVKGAIEETQYFGPGTRLLVL.

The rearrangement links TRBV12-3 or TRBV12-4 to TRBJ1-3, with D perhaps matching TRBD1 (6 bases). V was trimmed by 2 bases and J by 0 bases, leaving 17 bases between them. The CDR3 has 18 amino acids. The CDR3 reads CASSLIRPGQPSGNTIYF. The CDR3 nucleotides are TGTGCCAGCAGTTTAATCCGCCCCGGACAGCCCTCTGGAAACACCATATATTTT.